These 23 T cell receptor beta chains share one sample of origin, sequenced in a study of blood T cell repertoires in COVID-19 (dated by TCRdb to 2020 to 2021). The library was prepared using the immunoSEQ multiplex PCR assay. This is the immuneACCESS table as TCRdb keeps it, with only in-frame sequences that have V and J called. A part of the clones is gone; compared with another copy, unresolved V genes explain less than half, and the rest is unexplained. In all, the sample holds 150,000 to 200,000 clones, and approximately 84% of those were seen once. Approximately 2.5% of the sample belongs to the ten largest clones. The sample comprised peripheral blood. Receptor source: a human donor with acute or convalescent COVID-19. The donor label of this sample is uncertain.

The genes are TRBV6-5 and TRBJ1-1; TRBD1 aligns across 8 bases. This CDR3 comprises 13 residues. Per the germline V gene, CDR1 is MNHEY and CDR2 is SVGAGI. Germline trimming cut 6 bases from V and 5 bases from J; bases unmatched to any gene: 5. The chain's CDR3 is CASSRQGRTEAFF. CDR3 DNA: TGTGCCAGCAGCAGACAGGGGAGGACTGAAGCTTTCTTT.

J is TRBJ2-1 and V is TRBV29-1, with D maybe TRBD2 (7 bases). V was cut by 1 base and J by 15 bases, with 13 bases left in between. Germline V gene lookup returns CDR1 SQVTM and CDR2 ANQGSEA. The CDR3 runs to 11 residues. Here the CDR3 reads CSVEGGGAGFF. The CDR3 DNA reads TGCAGCGTTGAAGGTGGGGGGGCCGGGTTCTTC.

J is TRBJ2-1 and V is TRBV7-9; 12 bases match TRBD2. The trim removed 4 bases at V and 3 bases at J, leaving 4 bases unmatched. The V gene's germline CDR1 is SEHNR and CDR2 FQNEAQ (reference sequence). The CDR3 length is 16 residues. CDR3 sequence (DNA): TGTGCCAGCAGCTCCCAGACTAGCGGGAGCTACAATGAGCAGTTCTTC. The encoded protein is CASSSQTSGSYNEQFF.

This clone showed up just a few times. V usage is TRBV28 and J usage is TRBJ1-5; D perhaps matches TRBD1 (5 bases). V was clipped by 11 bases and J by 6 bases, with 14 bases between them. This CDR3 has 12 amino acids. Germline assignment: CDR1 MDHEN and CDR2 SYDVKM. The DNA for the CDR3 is TGTGCCTCCTGGGGGGAAAGTCAGCCCCAGCATTTT. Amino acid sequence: CASWGESQPQHF. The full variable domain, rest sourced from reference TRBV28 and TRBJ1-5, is DVKVTQSSRYLVKRTGEKVFLECVQDMDHENMFWYRQDPGLGLRLIYFSYDVKMKEKGDIPEGYSVSREKKERFSLILESASTNQTSMYLCASWGESQPQHFGDGTRLSIL.

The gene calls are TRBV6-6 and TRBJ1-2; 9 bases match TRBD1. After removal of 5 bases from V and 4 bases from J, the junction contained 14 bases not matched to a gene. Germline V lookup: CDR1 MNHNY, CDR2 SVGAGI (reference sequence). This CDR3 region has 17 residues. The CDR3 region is CASSRTAGQGSIYGYTF. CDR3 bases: TGTGCCAGCAGTCGCACGGCGGGACAGGGATCCATCTATGGCTACACCTTC.

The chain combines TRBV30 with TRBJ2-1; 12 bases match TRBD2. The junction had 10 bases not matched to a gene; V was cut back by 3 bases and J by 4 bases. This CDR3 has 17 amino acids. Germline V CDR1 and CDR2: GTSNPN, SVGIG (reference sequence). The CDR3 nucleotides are TGTGCCTGGAGGAGGCTAGCGGGAGGGCCGAGGTACAATGAGCAGTTCTTC. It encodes CAWRRLAGGPRYNEQFF.

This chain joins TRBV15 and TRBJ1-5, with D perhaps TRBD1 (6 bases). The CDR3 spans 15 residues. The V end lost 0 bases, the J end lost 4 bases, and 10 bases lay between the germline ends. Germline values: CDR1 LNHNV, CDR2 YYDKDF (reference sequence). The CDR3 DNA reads TGTGCCACCAGCAGAGATAGACAGGTGAATCAGCCCCAGCATTTT. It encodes CATSRDRQVNQPQHF.

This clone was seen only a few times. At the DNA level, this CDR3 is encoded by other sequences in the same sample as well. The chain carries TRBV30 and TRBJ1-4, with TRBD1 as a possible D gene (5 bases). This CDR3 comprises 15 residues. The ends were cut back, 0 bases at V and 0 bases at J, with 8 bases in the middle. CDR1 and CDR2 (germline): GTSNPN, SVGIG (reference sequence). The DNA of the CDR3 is TGTGCCTGGAGTGTAGGGGCAGCAACTAATGAAAAACTGTTTTTT. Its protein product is CAWSVGAATNEKLFF.

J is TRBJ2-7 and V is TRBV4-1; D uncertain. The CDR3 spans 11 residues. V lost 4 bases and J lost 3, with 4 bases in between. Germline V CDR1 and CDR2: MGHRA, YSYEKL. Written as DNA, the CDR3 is TGCGCCAGCAGCCCAGGCTACGAGCAGTACTTC. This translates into CASSPGYEQYF.

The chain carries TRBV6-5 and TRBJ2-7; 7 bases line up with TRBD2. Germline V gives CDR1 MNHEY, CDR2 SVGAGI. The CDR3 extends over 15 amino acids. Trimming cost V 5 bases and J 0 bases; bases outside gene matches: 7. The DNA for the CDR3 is TGTGCCAGCAGTAGAGCGGGGTTCAGCTCCTACGAGCAGTACTTC. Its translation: CASSRAGFSSYEQYF.

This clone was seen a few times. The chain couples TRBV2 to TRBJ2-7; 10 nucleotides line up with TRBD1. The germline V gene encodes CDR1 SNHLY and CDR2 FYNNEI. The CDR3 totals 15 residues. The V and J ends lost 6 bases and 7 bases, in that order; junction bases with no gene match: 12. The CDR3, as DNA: TGTGCCAGCAGCGCCCTGGGACAGGGGTCAGGGGAGCAGTACTTC. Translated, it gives CASSALGQGSGEQYF. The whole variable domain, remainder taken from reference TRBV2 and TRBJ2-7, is EPEVTQTPSHQVTQMGQEVILRCVPISNHLYFYWYRQILGQKVEFLVSFYNNEISEKSEIFDDQFSVERPDGSNFTLKIRSTKLEDSAMYFCASSALGQGSGEQYFGPGTRLTVT.

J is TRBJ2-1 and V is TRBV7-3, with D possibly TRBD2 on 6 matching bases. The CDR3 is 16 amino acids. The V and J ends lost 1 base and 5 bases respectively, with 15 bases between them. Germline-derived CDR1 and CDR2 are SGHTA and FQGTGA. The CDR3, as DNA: TGTGCCAGCAGCTTAAGCCGCGGGGATTTCGACAATGAGCAGTTCTTC. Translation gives CASSLSRGDFDNEQFF.

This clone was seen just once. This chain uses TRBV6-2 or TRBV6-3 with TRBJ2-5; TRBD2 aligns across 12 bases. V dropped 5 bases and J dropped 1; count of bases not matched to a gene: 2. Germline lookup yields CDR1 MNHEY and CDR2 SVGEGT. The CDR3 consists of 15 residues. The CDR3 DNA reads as TGTGCCAGCAGTCAACTAGCGGGGGGCCAAGAGACCCAGTACTTC. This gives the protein CASSQLAGGQETQYF.

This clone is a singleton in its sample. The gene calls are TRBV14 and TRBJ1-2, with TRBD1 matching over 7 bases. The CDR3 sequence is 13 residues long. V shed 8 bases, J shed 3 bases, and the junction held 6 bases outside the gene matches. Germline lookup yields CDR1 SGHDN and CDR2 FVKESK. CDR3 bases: TGTGCCAGCGCCCAGGGACAGTACTATGGCTACACCTTC. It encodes CASAQGQYYGYTF.

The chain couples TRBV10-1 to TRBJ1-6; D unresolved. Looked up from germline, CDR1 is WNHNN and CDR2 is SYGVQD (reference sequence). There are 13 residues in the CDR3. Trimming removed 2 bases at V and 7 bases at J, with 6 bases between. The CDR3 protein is CASSENQNSPLHF. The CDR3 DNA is TGCGCCAGCAGTGAGAATCAGAATTCACCCCTCCACTTT.

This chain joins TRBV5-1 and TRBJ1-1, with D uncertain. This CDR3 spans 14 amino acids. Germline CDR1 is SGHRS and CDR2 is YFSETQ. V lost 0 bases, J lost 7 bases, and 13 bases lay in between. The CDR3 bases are TGCGCCAGCAGCTTGGGAGGGAATGGGAATGAAGCTTTCTTT. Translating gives CASSLGGNGNEAFF. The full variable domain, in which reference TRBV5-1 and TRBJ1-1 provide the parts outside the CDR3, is KAGVTQTPRYLIKTRGQQVTLSCSPISGHRSVSWYQQTPGQGLQFLFEYFSETQRNKGNFPGRFSGRQFSNSRSEMNVSTLELGDSALYLCASSLGGNGNEAFFGQGTRLTVV.

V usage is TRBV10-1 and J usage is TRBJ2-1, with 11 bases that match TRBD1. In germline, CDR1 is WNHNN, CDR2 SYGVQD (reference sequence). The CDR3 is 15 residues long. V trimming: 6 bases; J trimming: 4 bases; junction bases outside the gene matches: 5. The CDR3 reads CASSPGTGGYNEQFF. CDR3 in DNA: TGCGCCAGCAGCCCCGGGACAGGGGGTTACAATGAGCAGTTCTTC.

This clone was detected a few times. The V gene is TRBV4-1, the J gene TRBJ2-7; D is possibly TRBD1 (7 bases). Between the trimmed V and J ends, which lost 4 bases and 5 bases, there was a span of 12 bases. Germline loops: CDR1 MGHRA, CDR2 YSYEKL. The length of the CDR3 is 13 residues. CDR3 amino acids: CASSRTRGDEQYF. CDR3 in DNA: TGCGCCAGCAGCCGGACCAGGGGGGACGAGCAGTACTTC.

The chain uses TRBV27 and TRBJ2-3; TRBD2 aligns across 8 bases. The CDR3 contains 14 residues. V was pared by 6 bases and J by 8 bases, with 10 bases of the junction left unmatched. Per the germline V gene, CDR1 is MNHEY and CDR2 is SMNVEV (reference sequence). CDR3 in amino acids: CASRPGLAGGTQYF. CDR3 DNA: TGTGCCAGCAGACCGGGACTCGCGGGGGGTACGCAGTATTTT.

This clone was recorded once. The CDR3 DNA is TGTGCCAGCAGCTTGTTACTAGGATCCGGGGAGCTGTTTTTT. Its protein product is CASSLLLGSGELFF. The chain uses TRBV7-3 and TRBJ2-2; TRBD2 is a possible D gene (5 bases). This CDR3 spans 14 amino acids. V lost 3 bases to trimming and J lost 6 bases, with 11 bases between them. Looked up from germline, CDR1 is SGHTA and CDR2 is FQGTGA. Filled out from reference TRBV7-3 and TRBJ2-2, the complete variable domain reads GAGVSQTPSNKVTEKGKYVELRCDPISGHTALYWYRQSLGQGPEFLIYFQGTGAADDSGLPNDRFFAVRPEGSVSTLKIQRTERGDSAVYLCASSLLLGSGELFFGEGSRLTVL.

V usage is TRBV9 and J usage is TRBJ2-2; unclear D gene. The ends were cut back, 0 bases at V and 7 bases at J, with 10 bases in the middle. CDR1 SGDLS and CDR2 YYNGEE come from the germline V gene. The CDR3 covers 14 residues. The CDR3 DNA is TGTGCCAGCAGCGTAGCTACCGGCGGCGGGGAGCTGTTTTTT. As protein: CASSVATGGGELFF.

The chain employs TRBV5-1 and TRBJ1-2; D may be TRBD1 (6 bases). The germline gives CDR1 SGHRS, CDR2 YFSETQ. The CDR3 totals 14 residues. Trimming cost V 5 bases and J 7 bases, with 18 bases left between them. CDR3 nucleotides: TGCGCCAGCAGTCCTTTTCAGGGGTCGAGTGGCTACACCTTC. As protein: CASSPFQGSSGYTF. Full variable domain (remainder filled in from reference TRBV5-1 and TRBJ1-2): KAGVTQTPRYLIKTRGQQVTLSCSPISGHRSVSWYQQTPGQGLQFLFEYFSETQRNKGNFPGRFSGRQFSNSRSEMNVSTLELGDSALYLCASSPFQGSSGYTFGSGTRLTVV.

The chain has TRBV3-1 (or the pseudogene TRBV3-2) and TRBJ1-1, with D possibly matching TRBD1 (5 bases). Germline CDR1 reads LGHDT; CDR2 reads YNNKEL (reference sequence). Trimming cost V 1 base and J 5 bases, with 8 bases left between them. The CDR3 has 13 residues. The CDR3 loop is CASSQGKGTEAFF. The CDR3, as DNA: TGTGCCAGCAGCCAAGGGAAGGGGACTGAAGCTTTCTTT.